Sequencing of this T cell receptor (beta chain) was carried out in a study of metastatic and nonmetastatic thyroid tumors. Across the whole study: Malignant thyroid and benign thyroid patients provided blood and tumor or nodule tissue whose repertoires were compared. Points from the study as a whole: According to reports, the diversity of TCR beta was significantly higher in malignant thyroid tumors than in benign nodules, and this held in both blood and tumor samples.

The junction had 12 bases not matched to a gene; V was cut back by 5 bases and J by 0 bases. Germline V gene sequence: CDR1 DFQATT, CDR2 SNEGSKA (reference sequence). The CDR3 has 16 amino acids. As concerns this clone: The antigen remains unidentified.

Thyroid surgery was performed in patients who had received no treatment beforehand. Source study methods: It was from CDR3 differences across clinicopathological groups that a distant-metastasis classifier for papillary thyroid cancer was built. TCRdb reanalyzed the PCR reads via MiXCR. These V and J calls derive from TCRdb rather than the authors' analysis. This sample has 10,000 or so clones, with roughly 36% found just once. The chain employs TRBV20-1 and TRBJ1-1; 7 bases fit TRBD1. This sequence originates from a female donor with papillary thyroid cancer or a benign thyroid nodule (not recorded which). Some clones in this sample may be carry-over from other donors' samples. Sequencing was done on a sample of tumor tissue. The CDR3 is CSAVPGQIILNTEAFF. Here the CDR3 DNA reads TGCAGTGCTGTTCCGGGACAGATTATTTTGAACACTGAAGCTTTCTTT.